This entry lists 4 T cell receptor beta chains sequenced from one sample in a study of shared clonotypes between healthy human individuals. Only in-frame clones appear in the TCRdb table, and some are missing; sequencing was by immunoSEQ multiplex PCR. The sample has over 850,000 clones, around 78% seen once. Sequencing used memory CD4+ T cells from PBMCs. Stated subset: CD45RA-negative fraction. The receptors shown here come from a young man in good health. Some clones in this sample may be carry-over from other donors' samples.

The chain joins TRBV21-1 to TRBJ1-2. TRBV21-1 is given as a pseudogene. CDR3 length equals 16 residues. Here the CDR3 DNA reads TGTGCCAGCAGCACCCCTAGGGTCCCTACTAACTATGGCTACACCTTC. It codes for CASSTPRVPTNYGYTF.

The chain uses TRBV11-1 and TRBJ2-6; 7 bases map to TRBD1. Looked up from germline, CDR1 is SGHAT and CDR2 is FQDESV (reference sequence). After removal of 5 bases from V and 4 bases from J, the junction contained 5 bases not matched to a gene. This CDR3 has 15 amino acids. CDR3 amino acids: CASSVDRSGANVLTF. The CDR3 coding sequence is TGTGCCAGCAGCGTGGACAGGTCCGGGGCCAACGTCCTGACTTTC.

This clone came up once. This chain joins TRBV28 and TRBJ2-1; no clear D. Germline CDR1 MDHEN, CDR2 SYDVKM. V was pared by 7 bases and J by 1 base, with 14 bases between. This CDR3 has 15 amino acids. The CDR3 is CASIDMADSYNEQFF. Written as DNA, the CDR3 is TGTGCCAGCATTGATATGGCTGATTCCTACAATGAGCAGTTCTTC.

The chain recombines TRBV6-5 with TRBJ1-5; D gene unclear. The length of the CDR3 is 13 residues. Germline values: CDR1 MNHEY, CDR2 SVGAGI. Trimming stripped 6 bases from V and 11 bases from J, with 17 bases between. The CDR3 nucleotides are TGTGCCAGCAGCTACGACCCAACCAGGACCCAGCATTTT. The encoded protein is CASSYDPTRTQHF.